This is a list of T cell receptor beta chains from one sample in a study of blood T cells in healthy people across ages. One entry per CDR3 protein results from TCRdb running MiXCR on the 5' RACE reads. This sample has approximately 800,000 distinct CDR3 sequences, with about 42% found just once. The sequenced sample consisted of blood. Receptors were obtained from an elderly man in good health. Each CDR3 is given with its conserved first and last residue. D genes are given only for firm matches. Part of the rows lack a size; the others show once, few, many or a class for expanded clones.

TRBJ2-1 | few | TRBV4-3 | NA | CASTRGAGEQFF | TGCGCCAGTACCCGAGGGGCGGGTGAGCAGTTCTTC
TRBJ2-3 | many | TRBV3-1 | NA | CASSQAMTPRTQYF | TGTGCCAGCAGCCAAGCTATGACTCCCCGTACGCAGTATTTT
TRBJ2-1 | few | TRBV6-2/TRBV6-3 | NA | CASSSPQGRVGGDEQFF | TGTGCCAGCAGCTCCCCCCAGGGACGTGTGGGCGGGGATGAGCAGTTCTTC
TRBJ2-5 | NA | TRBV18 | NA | CASSPPRGAQETQYF | TGTGCCAGCTCACCACCCCGCGGAGCTCAAGAGACCCAGTACTTC
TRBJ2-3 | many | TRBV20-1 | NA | CSARDLGGRADTQYF | TGCAGTGCTAGAGATTTAGGGGGGCGCGCAGATACGCAGTATTTT
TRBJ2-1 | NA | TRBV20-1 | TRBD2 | CSARGFTSGAVGFF | TGCAGTGCTAGAGGCTTTACTAGCGGAGCAGTTGGGTTCTTC
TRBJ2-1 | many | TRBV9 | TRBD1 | CASSTSQTGGSYNEQFF | TGTGCCAGCAGCACATCCCAGACAGGGGGGTCCTACAATGAGCAGTTCTTC
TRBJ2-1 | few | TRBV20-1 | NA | CSAGRRRSSYNEQFF | TGCAGTGCTGGGCGGAGGCGGAGCTCCTACAATGAGCAGTTCTTC
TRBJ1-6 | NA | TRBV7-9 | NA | CASSLEGTPLHF | TGTGCCAGCAGCTTAGAAGGGACACCCCTCCACTTT
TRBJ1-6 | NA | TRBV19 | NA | CASSAAGSYNSPLHF | TGTGCCAGTAGTGCGGCAGGGTCCTATAATTCACCCCTCCACTTT
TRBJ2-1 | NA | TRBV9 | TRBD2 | CASSLGLAALNGQFF | TGTGCCAGCAGTTTGGGACTAGCGGCACTCAATGGGCAGTTCTTC
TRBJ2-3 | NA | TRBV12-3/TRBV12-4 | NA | CASHFGGGTDTQYF | TGTGCCAGCCATTTCGGAGGGGGCACAGATACGCAGTATTTT
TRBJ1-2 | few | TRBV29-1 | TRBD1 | CSVGQTGGIYGYTF | TGCAGCGTTGGGCAGACAGGGGGCATCTATGGCTACACCTTC
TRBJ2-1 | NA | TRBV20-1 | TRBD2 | CSAVHSGLAGGAYNEQFF | TGCAGTGCCGTACATTCGGGACTAGCGGGAGGGGCCTACAATGAGCAGTTCTTC
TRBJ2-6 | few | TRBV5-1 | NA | CASGPGLNTGANVLTF | TGCGCCAGCGGACCGGGATTAAACACTGGGGCCAACGTCCTGACTTTC
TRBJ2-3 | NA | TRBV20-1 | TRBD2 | CSASAWTSGFTDTQYF | TGCAGTGCTAGTGCTTGGACTAGCGGCTTCACAGATACGCAGTATTTT
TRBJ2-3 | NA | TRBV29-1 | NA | CSVEESGGPDTQYF | TGCAGCGTTGAAGAGTCGGGGGGCCCAGATACGCAGTATTTT
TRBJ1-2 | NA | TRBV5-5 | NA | CASSLAAGGQYGYIF | TGTGCCAGCAGCTTGGCGGCTGGAGGGCAGTACGGCTACATCTTC
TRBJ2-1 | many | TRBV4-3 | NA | CASSQSGIYNEQFF | TGCGCCAGCAGCCAATCGGGAATCTACAATGAGCAGTTCTTC
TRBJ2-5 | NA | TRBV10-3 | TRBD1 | CAISVGTGGEETQYF | TGTGCCATCAGTGTGGGGACAGGGGGCGAGGAGACCCAGTACTTC
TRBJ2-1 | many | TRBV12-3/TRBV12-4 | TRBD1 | CASRGQGRGNEQFF | TGTGCCAGCCGAGGACAGGGAAGGGGTAATGAGCAGTTCTTC
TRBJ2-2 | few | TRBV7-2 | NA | CASSLVAYTGELFF | TGTGCCAGCAGCTTAGTGGCCTACACCGGGGAGCTGTTTTTT
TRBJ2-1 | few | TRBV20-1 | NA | CSARHLYNEQFF | TGCAGTGCGCGACACCTCTACAATGAGCAGTTCTTC
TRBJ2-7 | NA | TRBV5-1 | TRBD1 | CASSSSGTELYF | TGCGCCAGCAGCTCTTCCGGGACAGAGCTGTACTTC
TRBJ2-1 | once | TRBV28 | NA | CASSLSQVREQFF | TGTGCCAGCAGTCTCTCACAGGTTCGGGAGCAGTTCTTC
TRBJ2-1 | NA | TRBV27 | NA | CASSLLRFGSPNEQFF | TGTGCCAGCAGTTTACTTCGGTTCGGAAGCCCTAATGAGCAGTTCTTC
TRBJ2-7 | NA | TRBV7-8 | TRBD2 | CASSLGVLAVPYEQYF | TGTGCCAGCAGCTTAGGTGTACTAGCGGTCCCCTACGAGCAGTACTTC
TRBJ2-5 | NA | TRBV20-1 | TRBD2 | CSARGELAAGRDSETQYF | TGCAGTGCTAGAGGGGAACTAGCGGCGGGGCGGGATTCAGAGACCCAGTACTTC
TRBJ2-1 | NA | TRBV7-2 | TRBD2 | CASRAPSGRAYNEQFF | TGTGCCAGCAGGGCCCCTAGCGGGAGGGCCTACAATGAGCAGTTCTTC
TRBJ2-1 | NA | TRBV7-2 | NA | CASSPGSPIGYNEQFF | TGTGCCAGCAGCCCCGGATCGCCCATCGGCTACAATGAGCAGTTCTTC
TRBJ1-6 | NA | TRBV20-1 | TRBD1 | CSAEPGTGDSPLHF | TGCAGTGCTGAGCCCGGGACAGGGGATTCACCCCTCCACTTT
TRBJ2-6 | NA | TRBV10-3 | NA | CAIGEDSGANVLTF | TGTGCCATCGGTGAGGACTCTGGGGCCAACGTCCTGACTTTC
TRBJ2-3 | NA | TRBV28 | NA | CASSLPPTTDTQYF | TGTGCCAGCAGTTTACCCCCGACCACAGATACGCAGTATTTT
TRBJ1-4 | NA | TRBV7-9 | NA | CASPDEGGEKLFF | TGTGCCAGCCCGGACGAGGGTGGCGAAAAACTGTTTTTT
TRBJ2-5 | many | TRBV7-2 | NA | CASSLGARQETQYF | TGTGCCAGCAGCTTGGGGGCACGACAAGAGACCCAGTACTTC
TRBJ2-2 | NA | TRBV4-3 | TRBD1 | CASSQDLMARGLSFTGELFF | TGCGCCAGCAGCCAAGATCTTATGGCCAGGGGGCTTTCCTTCACCGGGGAGCTGTTTTTT
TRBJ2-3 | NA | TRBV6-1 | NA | CASSNLNAGTDTQYF | TGTGCCAGCAGTAACCTTAATGCGGGGACAGATACGCAGTATTTT
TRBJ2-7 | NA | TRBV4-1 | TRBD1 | CASSRSGTGRYEQYF | TGCGCCAGCAGCCGATCCGGGACAGGGAGATACGAGCAGTACTTC
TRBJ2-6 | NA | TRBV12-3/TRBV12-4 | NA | CASTSTGVSGANALTF | TGTGCCAGCACCTCCACGGGGGTGTCTGGGGCCAACGCCCTGACTTTC